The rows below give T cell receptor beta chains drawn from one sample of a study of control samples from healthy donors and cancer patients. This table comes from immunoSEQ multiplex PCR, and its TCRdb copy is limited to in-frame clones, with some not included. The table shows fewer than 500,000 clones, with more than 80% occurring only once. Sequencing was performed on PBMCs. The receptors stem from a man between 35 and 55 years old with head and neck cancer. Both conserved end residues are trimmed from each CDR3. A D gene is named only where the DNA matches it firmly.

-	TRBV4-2	ASSQASSVLT
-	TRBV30	AWGDGQSVYGYT
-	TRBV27	AGRAPLSGNTIY
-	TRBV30	AWGGADPYEQY
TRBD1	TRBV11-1	ASSPNQGGYGYT
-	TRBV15	ATSIPEGANYGYT
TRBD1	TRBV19	ASSDDRDGSFEKLF
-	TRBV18	ASSPQPATNEKLF
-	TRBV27	ASSLSWVRGATNEKLF
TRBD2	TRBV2	ASSEPSGPRETQY